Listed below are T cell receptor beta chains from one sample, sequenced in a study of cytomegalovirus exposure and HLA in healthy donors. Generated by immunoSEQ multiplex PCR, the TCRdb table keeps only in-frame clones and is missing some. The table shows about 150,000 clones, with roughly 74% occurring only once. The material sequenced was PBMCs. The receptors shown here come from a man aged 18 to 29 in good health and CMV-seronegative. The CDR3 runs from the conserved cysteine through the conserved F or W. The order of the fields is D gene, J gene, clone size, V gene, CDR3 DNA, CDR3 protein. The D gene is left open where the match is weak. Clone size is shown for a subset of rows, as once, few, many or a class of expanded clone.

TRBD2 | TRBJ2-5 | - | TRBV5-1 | TGCGCCAGTGGGACTAGCGGGACGCCTCAAGAGACCCAGTACTTC | CASGTSGTPQETQYF
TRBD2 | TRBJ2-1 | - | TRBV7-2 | TGTGCCAGCAGCCCGGGGGCGGGGGGGATAAACAATGAGCAGTTCTTC | CASSPGAGGINNEQFF
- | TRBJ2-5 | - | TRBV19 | TGTGCCAGTAGTATTGGCAGGAAAGAGACCCAGTACTTC | CASSIGRKETQYF
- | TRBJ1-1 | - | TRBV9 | TGTGCCAGCAGCGTAGGGTTGGGACACCAAGGGACTGAAGCTTTCTTT | CASSVGLGHQGTEAFF
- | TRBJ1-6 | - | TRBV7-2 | TGTGCCAGCAGCTTACTTCCTTCACCCCTCCACTTT | CASSLLPSPLHF
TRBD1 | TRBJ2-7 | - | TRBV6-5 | TGTGCCAGCAGTTACCACGGGGCAGGGGGAAGATACGAGCAGTACTTC | CASSYHGAGGRYEQYF
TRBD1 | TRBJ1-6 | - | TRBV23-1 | TGCGCCAGCAGTCAGACTGCGGGACAGGTGAGCTCCTATAATTCACCCCTCCACTTT | CASSQTAGQVSSYNSPLHF
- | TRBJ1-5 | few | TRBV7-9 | TGTGCCAGCAGCCCAGGAATTAGCAATCAGCCCCAGCATTTT | CASSPGISNQPQHF
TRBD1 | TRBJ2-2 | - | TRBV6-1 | TGTGCCAGCAGTGGGACAGGGGCCGGGGAGCTGTTTTTT | CASSGTGAGELFF
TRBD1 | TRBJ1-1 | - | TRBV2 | TGTGCCAGCAGTGTCGGACAGGGGGAAATGAACACTGAAGCTTTCTTT | CASSVGQGEMNTEAFF
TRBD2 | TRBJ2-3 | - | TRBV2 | TGTACCAGCAGTGAAGACGGGGGGGCAGATACGCAGTATTTT | CTSSEDGGADTQYF
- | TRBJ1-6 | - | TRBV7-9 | TGTGCCAGCAGCTTACAGGGGAATCAGGCGAGCTCCTATAATTCACCCCTCCACTTT | CASSLQGNQASSYNSPLHF
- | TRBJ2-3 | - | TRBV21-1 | TGTGCCAGCAGCAGGCGGATACGGGGCACAGATACGCAGTATTTT | CASSRRIRGTDTQYF
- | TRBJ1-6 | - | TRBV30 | TGTGCCTGGACGAAGTACAGGGACGACCATAATTCACCCCTCCACTTT | CAWTKYRDDHNSPLHF
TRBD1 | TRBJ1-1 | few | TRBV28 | TGTGCCAGCAGCCGAGGGACAGGGGGCGCAGGAGCTTTCTTT | CASSRGTGGAGAFF
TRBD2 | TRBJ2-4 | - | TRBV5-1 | TGCGCCAGCAGCACGCGGACTAGCGGGGGCAAAAACAGTCAGTACTTC | CASSTRTSGGKNSQYF
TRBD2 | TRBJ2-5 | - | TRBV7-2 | TGTGCCAGCAGCTTAGTGGGGGGGGAAGAGACCCAGTACTTC | CASSLVGGEETQYF
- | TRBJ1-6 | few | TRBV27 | TGTGCCAGCCTGTGGTGGGGAGGGGCAGGAAATAATTCACCCCTCCACTTT | CASLWWGGAGNNSPLHF
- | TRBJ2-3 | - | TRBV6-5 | TGTGCCAGCAGTTACTTGGGGGGGGCGGAAGATACGCAGTATTTT | CASSYLGGAEDTQYF
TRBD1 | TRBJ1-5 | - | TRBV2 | TGTGCCAGCACGGACGGACAGGGGGCGCGGCCCCAGCATTTT | CASTDGQGARPQHF
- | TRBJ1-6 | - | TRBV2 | TGTGCCAGCAGTGAGAGGGGGTCTAATTCACCCCTCCACTTT | CASSERGSNSPLHF
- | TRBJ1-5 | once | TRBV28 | TGTGCCAGCACGTCCGGTGCGGCAGGGACTCTCGATCAGCCCCAGCATTTT | CASTSGAAGTLDQPQHF
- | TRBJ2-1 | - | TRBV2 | TGTGCCAGCATAGGGGGGACAGTGGGGTACAATGAGCAGTTCTTC | CASIGGTVGYNEQFF
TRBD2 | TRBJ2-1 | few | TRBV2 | TGTGCCAGCAGAGCTGCGGGGGGACCCTACAATGAGCAGTTCTTC | CASRAAGGPYNEQFF
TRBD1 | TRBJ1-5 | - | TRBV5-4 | TGTGCCAGCAGCTTGGGGACAGGGGGTTTCAGCAATCAGCCCCAGCATTTT | CASSLGTGGFSNQPQHF
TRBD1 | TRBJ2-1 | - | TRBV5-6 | TGTGCCAGCACTATGTGGAACAGGGGTATAGTGTACAATGAGCAGTTCTTC | CASTMWNRGIVYNEQFF
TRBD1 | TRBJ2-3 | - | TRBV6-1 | TGTGCCAGCAGTGAATCCACAGGGGGCAAAGATACGCAGTATTTT | CASSESTGGKDTQYF
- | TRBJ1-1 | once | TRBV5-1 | TGCGCCAGCAGCCCCGCGGAGTGGACTGAAGCTTTCTTT | CASSPAEWTEAFF
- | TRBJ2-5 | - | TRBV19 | TGTGCCAGTAGTATGGTTGGAGGTTTTGAGACCCAGTACTTC | CASSMVGGFETQYF
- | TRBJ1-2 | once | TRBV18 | TGTGCCAGCTCACCACTGGAGCACCCCAAAGGTGGGAACTATGGCTACACCTTC | CASSPLEHPKGGNYGYTF
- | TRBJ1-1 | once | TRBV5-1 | TGCGCCAGCAGCTTGGTCGGGGGGCAGGGCACTGAAGCTTTCTTT | CASSLVGGQGTEAFF
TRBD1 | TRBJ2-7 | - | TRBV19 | TGTGCCAGTAGTCCATCCGGGACAGCCTACGAGCAGTACTTC | CASSPSGTAYEQYF
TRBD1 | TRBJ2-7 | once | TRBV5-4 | TGTGCCAGCAGAGGAGACAGGGGGTTCGAGCAGTACTTC | CASRGDRGFEQYF
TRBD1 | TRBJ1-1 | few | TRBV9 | TGTGCCAGCAGCGTAGCCCCTGTTGTTGACAGGGCTGACACTGAAGCTTTCTTT | CASSVAPVVDRADTEAFF
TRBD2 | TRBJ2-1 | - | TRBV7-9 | TGTGCCAGCAGCTTACGTAGCGGGGGCTCCTACAATGAGCAGTTCTTC | CASSLRSGGSYNEQFF
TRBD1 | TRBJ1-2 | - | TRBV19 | TGTGCCAGTAGTATGGCGGACAGGGACTCTCTTTATGGCTACACCTTC | CASSMADRDSLYGYTF
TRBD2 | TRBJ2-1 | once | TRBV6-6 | TGTGCCATCCAGCGGGGCTCCTACAATGAGCAGTTCTTC | CAIQRGSYNEQFF
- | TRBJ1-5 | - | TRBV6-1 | TGTGCCAGCAGTGCCGAACGGGGGGACAATCAGCCCCAGCATTTT | CASSAERGDNQPQHF
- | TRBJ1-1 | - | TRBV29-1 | TGCAGCGTTATTCGGGAGAACACTGAAGCTTTCTTT | CSVIRENTEAFF
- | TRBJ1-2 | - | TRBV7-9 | TGTGCCAGCAGCCTTCTCAGGGGTTCATCGTATGGCTACACCTTC | CASSLLRGSSYGYTF
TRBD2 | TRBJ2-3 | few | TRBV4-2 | TGTGCCAGCAGCCAAGACCTAGCGGGGTCAGATACGCAGTATTTT | CASSQDLAGSDTQYF
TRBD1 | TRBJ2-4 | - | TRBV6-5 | TGTGCCAGCTCCGGACAGGCTGGTTACAGTCAGTACTTC | CASSGQAGYSQYF
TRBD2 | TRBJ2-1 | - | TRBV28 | TGTGCCAGCAGTTTATCTATAGCGGGGGGATACAATGAGCAGTTCTTC | CASSLSIAGGYNEQFF
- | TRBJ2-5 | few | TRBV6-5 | TGTGCCAGCAGCACAGGGTCGGGGAAGACCCAGTACTTC | CASSTGSGKTQYF
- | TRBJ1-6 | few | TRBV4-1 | TGCGCCAGCAGCAAGGAAGGGAGCAACTATAATTCACCCCTCCACTTT | CASSKEGSNYNSPLHF
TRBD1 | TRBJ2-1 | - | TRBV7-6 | TGTGCCAGCAGCTTTGGGACAGGAATTTACAATGAGCAGTTCTTC | CASSFGTGIYNEQFF
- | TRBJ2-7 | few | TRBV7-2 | TGTGCCAGCAGCTTAACAGACTCCTACGAGCAGTACTTC | CASSLTDSYEQYF
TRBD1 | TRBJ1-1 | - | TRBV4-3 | TGCGCCAGCAGCCAAAATCCGACAGGGATGAACACTGAAGCTTTCTTT | CASSQNPTGMNTEAFF